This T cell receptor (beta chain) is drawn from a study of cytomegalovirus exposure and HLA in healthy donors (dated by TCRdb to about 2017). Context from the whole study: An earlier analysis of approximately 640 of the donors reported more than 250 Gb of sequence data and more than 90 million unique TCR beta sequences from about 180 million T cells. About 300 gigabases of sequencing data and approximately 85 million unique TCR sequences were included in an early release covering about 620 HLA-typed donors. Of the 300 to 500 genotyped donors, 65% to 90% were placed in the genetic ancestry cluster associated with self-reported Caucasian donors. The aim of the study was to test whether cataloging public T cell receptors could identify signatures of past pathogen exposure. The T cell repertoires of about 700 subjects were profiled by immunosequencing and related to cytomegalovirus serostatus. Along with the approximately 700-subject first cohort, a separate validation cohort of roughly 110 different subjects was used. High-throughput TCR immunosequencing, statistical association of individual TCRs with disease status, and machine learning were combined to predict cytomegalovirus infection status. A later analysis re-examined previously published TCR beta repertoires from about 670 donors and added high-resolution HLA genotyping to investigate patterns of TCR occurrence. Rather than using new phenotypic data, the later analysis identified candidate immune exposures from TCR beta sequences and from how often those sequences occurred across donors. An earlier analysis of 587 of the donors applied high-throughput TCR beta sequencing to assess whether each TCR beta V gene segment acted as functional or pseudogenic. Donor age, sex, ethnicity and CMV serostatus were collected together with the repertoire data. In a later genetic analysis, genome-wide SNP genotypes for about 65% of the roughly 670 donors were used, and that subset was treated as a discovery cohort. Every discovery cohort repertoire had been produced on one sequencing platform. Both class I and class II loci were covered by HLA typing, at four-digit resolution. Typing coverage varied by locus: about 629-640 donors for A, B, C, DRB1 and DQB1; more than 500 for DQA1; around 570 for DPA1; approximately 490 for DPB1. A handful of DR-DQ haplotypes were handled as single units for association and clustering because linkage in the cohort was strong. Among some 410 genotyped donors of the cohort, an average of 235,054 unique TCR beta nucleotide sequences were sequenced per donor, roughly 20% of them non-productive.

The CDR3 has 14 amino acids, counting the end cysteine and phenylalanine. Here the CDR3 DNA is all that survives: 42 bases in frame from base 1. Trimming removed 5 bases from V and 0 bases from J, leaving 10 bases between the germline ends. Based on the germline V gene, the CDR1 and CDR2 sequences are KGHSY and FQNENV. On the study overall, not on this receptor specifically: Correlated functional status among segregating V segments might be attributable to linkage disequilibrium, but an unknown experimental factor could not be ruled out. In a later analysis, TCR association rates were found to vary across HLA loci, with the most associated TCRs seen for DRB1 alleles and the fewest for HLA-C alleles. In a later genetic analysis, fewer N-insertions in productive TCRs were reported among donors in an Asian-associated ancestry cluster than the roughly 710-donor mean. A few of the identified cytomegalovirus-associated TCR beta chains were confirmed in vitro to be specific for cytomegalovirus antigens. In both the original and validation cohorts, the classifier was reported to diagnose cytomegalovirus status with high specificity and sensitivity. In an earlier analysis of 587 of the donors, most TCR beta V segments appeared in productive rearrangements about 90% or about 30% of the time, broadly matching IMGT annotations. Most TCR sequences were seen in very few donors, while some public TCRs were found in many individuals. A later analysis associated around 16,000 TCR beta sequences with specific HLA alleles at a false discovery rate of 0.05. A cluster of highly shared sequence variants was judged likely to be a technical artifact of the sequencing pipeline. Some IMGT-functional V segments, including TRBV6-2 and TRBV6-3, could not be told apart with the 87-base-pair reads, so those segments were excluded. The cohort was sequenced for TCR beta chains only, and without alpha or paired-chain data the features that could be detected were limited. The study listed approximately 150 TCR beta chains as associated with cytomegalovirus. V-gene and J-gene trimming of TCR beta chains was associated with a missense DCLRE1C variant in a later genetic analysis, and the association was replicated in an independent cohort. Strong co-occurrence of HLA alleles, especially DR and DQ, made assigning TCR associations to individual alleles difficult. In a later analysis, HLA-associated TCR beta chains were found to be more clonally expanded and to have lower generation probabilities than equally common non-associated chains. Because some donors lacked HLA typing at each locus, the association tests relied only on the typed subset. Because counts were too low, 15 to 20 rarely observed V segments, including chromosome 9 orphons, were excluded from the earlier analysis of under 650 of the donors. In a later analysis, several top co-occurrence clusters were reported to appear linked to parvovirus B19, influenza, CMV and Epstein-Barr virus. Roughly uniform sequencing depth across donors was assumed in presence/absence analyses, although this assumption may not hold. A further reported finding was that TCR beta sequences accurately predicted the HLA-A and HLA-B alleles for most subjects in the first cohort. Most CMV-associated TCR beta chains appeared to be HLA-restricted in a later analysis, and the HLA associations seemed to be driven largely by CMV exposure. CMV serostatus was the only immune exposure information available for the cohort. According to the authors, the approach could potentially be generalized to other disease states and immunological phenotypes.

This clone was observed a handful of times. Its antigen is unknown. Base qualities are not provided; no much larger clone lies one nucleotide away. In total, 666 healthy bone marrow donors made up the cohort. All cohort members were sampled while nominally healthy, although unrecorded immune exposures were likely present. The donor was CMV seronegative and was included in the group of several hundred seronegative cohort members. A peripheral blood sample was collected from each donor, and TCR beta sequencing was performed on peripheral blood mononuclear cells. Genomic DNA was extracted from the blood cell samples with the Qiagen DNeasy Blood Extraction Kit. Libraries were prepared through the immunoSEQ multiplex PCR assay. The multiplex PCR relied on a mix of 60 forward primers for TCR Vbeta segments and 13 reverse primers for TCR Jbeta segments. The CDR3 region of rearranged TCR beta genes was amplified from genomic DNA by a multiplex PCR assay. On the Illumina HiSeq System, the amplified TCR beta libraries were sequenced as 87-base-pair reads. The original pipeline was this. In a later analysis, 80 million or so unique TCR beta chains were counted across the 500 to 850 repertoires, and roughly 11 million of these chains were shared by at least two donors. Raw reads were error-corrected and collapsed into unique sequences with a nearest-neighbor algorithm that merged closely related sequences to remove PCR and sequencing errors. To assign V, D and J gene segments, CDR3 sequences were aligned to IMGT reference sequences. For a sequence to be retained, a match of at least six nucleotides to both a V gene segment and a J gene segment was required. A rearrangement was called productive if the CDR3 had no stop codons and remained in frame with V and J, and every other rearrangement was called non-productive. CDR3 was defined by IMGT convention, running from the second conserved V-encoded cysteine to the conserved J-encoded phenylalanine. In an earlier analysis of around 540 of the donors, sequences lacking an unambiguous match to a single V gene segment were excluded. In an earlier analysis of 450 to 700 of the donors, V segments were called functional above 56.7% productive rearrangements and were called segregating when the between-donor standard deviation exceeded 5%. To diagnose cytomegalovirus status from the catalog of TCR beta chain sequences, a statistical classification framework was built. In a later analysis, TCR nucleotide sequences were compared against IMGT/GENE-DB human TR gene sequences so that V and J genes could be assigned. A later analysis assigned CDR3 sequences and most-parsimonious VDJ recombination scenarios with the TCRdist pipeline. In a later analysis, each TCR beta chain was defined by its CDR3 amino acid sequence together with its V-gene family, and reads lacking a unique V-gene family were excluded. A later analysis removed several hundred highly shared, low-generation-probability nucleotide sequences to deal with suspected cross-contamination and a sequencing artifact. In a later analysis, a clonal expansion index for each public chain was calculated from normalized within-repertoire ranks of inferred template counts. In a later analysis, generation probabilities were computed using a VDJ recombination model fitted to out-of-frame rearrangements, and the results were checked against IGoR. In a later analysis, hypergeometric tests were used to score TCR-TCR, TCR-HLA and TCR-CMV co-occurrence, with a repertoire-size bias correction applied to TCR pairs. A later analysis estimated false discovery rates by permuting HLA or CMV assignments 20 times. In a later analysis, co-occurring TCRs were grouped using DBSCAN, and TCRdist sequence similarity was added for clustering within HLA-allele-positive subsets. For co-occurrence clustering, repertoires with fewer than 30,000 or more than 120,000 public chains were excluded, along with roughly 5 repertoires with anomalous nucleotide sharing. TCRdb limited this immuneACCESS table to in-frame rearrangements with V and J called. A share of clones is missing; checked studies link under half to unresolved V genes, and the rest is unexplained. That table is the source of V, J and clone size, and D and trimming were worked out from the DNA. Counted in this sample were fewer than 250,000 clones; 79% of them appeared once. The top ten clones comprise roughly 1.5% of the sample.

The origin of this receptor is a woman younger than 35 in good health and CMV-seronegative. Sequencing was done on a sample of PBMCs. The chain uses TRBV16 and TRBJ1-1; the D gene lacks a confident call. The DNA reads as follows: TGTGCCAGCAGCGTGAATCGGGTGAACACTGAAGCTTTCTTT. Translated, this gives CASSVNRVNTEAFF.